This passage covers 8 T cell receptor beta chains from one sample sequenced in a study of cytomegalovirus exposure and HLA in healthy donors. The study ran its PCR with 60 Vbeta and 13 Jbeta primers. Profiled with immunoSEQ multiplex PCR; TCRdb holds only in-frame clones, not every one. The sample includes approximately 210,000 clones, around 79% of them seen just once. Sequencing input: PBMCs. These receptor sequences come from a male donor in good health and CMV-seropositive.

The V call is TRBV7-9, the J call TRBJ2-7; 7 bases are a match to TRBD2. From germline, CDR1 is SEHNR and CDR2 FQNEAQ (reference sequence). After removal of 4 bases from V and 6 bases from J, the junction contained 12 bases not matched to a gene. CDR3 size: 15 residues. The CDR3: CASSSIDGRSSEQYF. The CDR3 nucleotides are TGTGCCAGCAGCTCAATTGACGGGAGGTCCAGCGAGCAGTACTTC.

The rearrangement joins TRBV7-6 to TRBJ2-1, with D hard to call. The CDR3 has 18 residues. CDR1 and CDR2 (germline): SGHVS, FNYEAQ. V was clipped by 2 bases and J by 0 bases, with 17 bases between them. CDR3 loop: CASSLIRSAQSSYNEQFF. For the CDR3, the DNA is TGTGCCAGCAGCTTAATCAGGTCAGCCCAAAGCTCCTACAATGAGCAGTTCTTC.

This clone was counted a few times. This chain uses TRBV9 with TRBJ2-5, with 9 bases identical to TRBD2. Per the germline V gene, CDR1 is SGDLS and CDR2 is YYNGEE. Trimming removed 0 bases from V and 5 bases from J; junction bases left unmatched: 8. The CDR3 runs 16 residues. The CDR3 sequence is CASSVGGGGAGETQYF. The DNA for the CDR3 is TGTGCCAGCAGCGTAGGAGGCGGGGGGGCGGGTGAGACCCAGTACTTC.

This rearrangement joins TRBV18 to TRBJ1-4; D possibly corresponds to TRBD1 (6 bases). This CDR3 is built from 17 residues. Germline V gene data show CDR1 as KGHSH and CDR2 as LQKENI. The V end was cut by 3 bases, the J end by 2 bases, with 16 bases between. The CDR3 protein is CASSPGYPTGTNEKLFF. The CDR3 coding sequence is TGTGCCAGCTCACCCGGCTACCCCACAGGGACTAATGAAAAACTGTTTTTT.

The CDR3 loop is CASSPGHPYSNQPQHF. DNA for the CDR3: TGTGCCAGCAGTCCGGGACACCCATATAGCAATCAGCCCCAGCATTTT. The J gene is TRBJ1-5, the V gene TRBV28; D may be TRBD1 (6 bases). Germline V gene sequence: CDR1 MDHEN, CDR2 SYDVKM. This CDR3 contains 16 residues. Between the trimmed V and J ends, which lost 5 bases and 0 bases, there was a span of 14 bases.

This clone occurred once. This rearrangement joins TRBV6-5 to TRBJ1-1; TRBD1 matches 8 bases. V was clipped by 5 bases and J by 1 base; unmatched bases: 6. Germline V lookup: CDR1 MNHEY, CDR2 SVGAGI. The CDR3 is made up of 15 amino acids. CDR3 sequence: CASSTYRGGNTEAFF. The CDR3 DNA reads as TGTGCCAGCAGTACTTACAGGGGGGGGAACACTGAAGCTTTCTTT.

This clone came up a few times. V is TRBV19 and J is TRBJ2-3; D not certain. The CDR3 has 14 amino acids. The V and J ends lost 5 bases and 2 bases respectively, with 11 bases between them. From germline, CDR1 is LNHDA and CDR2 SQIVND (reference sequence). Written as DNA, the CDR3 is TGTGCCAGTAGTTTAGGGCGGTTCACAGATACGCAGTATTTT. Residues: CASSLGRFTDTQYF.

The chain has TRBV6-6 and TRBJ2-1; D gene unclear. V was shortened by 2 bases and J by 0 bases, with 5 bases between the two germline ends. The V gene's germline CDR1 is MNHNY and CDR2 SVGAGI (reference sequence). There are 14 residues in the CDR3. The CDR3 DNA is TGTGCCAGCAGTTACGACTCCTCCTACAATGAGCAGTTCTTC. Translating it yields CASSYDSSYNEQFF.